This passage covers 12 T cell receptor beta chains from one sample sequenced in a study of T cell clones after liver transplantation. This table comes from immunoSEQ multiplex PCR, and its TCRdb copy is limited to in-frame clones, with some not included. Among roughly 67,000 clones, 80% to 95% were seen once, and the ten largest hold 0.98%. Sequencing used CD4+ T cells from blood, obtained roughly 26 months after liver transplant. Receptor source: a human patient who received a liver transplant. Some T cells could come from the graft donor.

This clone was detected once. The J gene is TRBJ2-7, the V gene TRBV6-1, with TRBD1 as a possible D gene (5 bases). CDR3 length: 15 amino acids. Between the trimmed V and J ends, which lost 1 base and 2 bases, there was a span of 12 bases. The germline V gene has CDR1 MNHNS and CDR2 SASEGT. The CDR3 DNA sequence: TGTGCCAGCAGTGAAGGGCAGGGAAGACCCTACGAGCAGTACTTC. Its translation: CASSEGQGRPYEQYF.

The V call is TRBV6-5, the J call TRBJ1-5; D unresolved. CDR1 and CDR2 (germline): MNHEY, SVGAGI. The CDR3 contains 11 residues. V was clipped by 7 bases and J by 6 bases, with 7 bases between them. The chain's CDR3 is CASTPAQPQHF. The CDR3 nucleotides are TGTGCCAGCACCCCCGCTCAGCCCCAGCATTTT.

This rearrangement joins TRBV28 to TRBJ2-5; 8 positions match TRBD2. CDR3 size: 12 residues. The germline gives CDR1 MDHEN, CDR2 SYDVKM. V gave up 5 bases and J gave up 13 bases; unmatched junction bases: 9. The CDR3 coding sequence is TGTGCCAGCAGTCTTCTTAGCGGGACGCGGTACTTC. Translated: CASSLLSGTRYF.

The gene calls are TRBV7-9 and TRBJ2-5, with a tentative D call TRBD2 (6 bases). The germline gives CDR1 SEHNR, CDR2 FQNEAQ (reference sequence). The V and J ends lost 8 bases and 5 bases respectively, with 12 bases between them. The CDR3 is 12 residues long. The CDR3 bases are TGTGCCAGCGGTTTTGGGGGGGAGACCCAGTACTTC. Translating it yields CASGFGGETQYF.

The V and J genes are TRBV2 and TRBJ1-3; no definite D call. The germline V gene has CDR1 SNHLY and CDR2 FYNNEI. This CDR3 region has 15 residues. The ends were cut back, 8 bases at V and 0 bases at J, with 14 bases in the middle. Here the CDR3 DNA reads TGTGCCAGCGGCCGGGATATTTCCTCTGGAAACACCATATATTTT. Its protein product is CASGRDISSGNTIYF.

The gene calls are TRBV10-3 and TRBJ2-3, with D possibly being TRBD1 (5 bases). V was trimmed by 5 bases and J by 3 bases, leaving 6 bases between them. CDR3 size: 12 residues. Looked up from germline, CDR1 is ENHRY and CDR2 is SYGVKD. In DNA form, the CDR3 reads TGTGCCATCAGTCAGGGTACAGATACGCAGTATTTT. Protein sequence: CAISQGTDTQYF.

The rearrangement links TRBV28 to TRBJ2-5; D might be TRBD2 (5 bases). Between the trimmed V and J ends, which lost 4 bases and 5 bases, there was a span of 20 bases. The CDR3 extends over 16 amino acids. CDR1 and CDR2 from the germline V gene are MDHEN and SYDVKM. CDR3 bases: TGTGCCAGCAGTTCGTTCCGCGGGTCTCAAAAGGAGACCCAGTACTTC. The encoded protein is CASSSFRGSQKETQYF.

CDR3 in DNA: TGCGCCAGCAGATCGGCGGGAAACGTGGATACGCAGTATTTT. This gives the protein CASRSAGNVDTQYF. The gene calls are TRBV5-1 and TRBJ2-3; possibly TRBD2 for D (6 bases). Germline CDR1 reads SGHRS; CDR2 reads YFSETQ. The V end was cut by 5 bases, the J end by 6 bases, with 16 bases between. This CDR3 contains 14 residues.

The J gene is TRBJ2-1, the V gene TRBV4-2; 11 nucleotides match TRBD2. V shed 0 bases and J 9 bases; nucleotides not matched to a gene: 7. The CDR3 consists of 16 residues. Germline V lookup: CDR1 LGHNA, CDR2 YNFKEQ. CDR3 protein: CASSQELGLAVGEQFF. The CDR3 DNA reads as TGTGCCAGCAGCCAAGAATTGGGACTAGCGGTTGGTGAGCAGTTCTTC.

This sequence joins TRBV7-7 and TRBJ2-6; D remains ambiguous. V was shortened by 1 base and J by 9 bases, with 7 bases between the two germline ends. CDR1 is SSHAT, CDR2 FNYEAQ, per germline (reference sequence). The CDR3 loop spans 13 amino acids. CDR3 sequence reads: CASSLGPNNVLTF. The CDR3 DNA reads TGTGCCAGCAGCTTAGGCCCCAACAACGTCCTGACTTTC.

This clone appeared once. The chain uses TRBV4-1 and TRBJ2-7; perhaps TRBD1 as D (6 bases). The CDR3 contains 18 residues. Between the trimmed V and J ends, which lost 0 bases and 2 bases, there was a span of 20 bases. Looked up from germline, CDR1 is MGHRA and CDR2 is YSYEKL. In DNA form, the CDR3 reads TGCGCCAGCAGCCAAGAAGAACTTACAGGGACCCGTCCCTACGAGCAGTACTTC. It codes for CASSQEELTGTRPYEQYF.

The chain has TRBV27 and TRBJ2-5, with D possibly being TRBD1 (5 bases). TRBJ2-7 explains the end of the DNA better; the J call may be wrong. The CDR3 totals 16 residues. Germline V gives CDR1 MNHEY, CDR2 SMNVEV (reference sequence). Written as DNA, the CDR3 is TGTGCCAGCAGTTCCCCAGGGCCTAAGAGCTCCTACGAGCAGTACTTC. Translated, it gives CASSSPGPKSSYEQYF.